Given below is one TCR beta chain in context. In this sample, this clonotype turned up many times. No antigen is known for it. Base qualities are missing; no much larger clone stands one base away. The treatment or condition label on this specimen signifies: allogeneic hematopoietic cell transplantation with graft depleted of TCRalphabeta T cells and CD19 B cells. Transplant recipients were children who received TCRalphabeta/CD19-depleted allogeneic hematopoietic cell grafts. This sample is drawn from a study of T-cell reconstitution after alpha-beta-depleted transplantation in children (dated by TCRdb to 2016 to 2017). Some background on the complete study: T-cell immune reconstitution after TCRalphabeta/CD19-depleted allogeneic hematopoietic cell transplantation in children was quantitatively tracked in the study by means of TCR repertoire profiling.

Libraries came from PCR. The instrument given in TCRdb is Illumina HiSeq 2500. To normalize quantification of the TCRbeta repertoire, the TCR libraries were built with molecular barcoding that relied on unique molecular identifiers. Using fastp trimming at Q25 and MiXCR clonotype assembly, TCRdb reanalyzed the public sequencing data and kept in-frame beta chains. Each CDR3 protein gets just one entry, which takes the most common genes and DNA from the rows behind it. The sample table holds about 200,000 distinct CDR3 sequences, of which 6.6% were seen once. Just over 5.5% of the sample comes from the top ten. The research as a whole found: In some patients, high TCRbeta diversity at day 60 was attributed to recipient T cells and intrathymic progenitors that had survived conditioning. The frequencies of hyperexpanded clones fell over the following months, and after one year, T-cell counts and TCRbeta diversity were mostly attributed to newly produced T cells. The apparently early recovery of alphabetaT-cell counts about two months after transplant reportedly depended on only several hundred rapidly expanded clones that came from non-depleted graft cells.

Spanning cysteine to phenylalanine, the CDR3 consists of 17 amino acids. CDR3 DNA only is kept here, 51 bases in frame from base 1. V ends up 1 base short and J 1 base short, with an unmatched junction base count of 4. The germline V gene specifies SGHRS as CDR1 and YFSETQ as CDR2. The rearranged chain carries TRBV5-1 and TRBJ2-2, with 10 middle bases fitting TRBD2. Specimen: PBMCs, collected before TCRalphabeta/CD19-depleted stem cell transplant. This clonotype originated in a boy aged 2 to 10 with acute lymphoblastic leukemia, due to receive a stem cell transplant. The CDR3 corresponds to CASSLYTSGMNTGELFF. At the DNA level, the sequence is TGCGCCAGCAGCTTGTATACTAGCGGGATGAACACCGGGGAGCTGTTTTTT.